A single sample gave rise to the 13 T cell receptor beta chains below, sequenced in a study of T cells in Graves' hyperthyroidism and ophthalmopathy. TCR beta CDR3 regions were amplified from RNA. RT-PCR in the first round (using the HTBI primer set) targeted the TCR CDR3. From the multiplex PCR reads, TCRdb called clonotypes with MiXCR, one entry per CDR3 protein. The data show about 840,000 distinct CDR3 sequences, 38% seen once. Material for sequencing was blood. The receptors originated from a man aged 18-30 years with Graves' hyperthyroidism.

This clonotype has a handful of counts. This chain joins TRBV7-9 and TRBJ2-5; D remains unclear. V was pared by 2 bases and J by 4 bases, with 5 bases between. From germline, CDR1 is SEHNR and CDR2 FQNEAQ (reference sequence). The CDR3 sequence is 12 residues long. The CDR3 DNA reads TGTGCCAGCAGCTTAATTAGAGAGACCCAGTACTTC. Translated, it gives CASSLIRETQYF.

This chain connects TRBV15 to TRBJ1-3, with 7 positions matching TRBD1. With 5 bases clipped from V and 0 bases from J, the junction kept 13 bases outside the gene matches. Germline V gene data show CDR1 as LNHNV and CDR2 as YYDKDF (reference sequence). This CDR3 is 18 amino acids long. CDR3: CATSGSRGQFTSGNTIYF. The CDR3, as DNA: TGTGCCACCAGCGGATCACGGGGACAGTTTACCTCTGGAAACACCATATATTTT.

This chain connects TRBV20-1 to TRBJ2-5, with D maybe TRBD2 (5 bases). V lost 3 bases to trimming and J lost 3 bases, with 14 bases between them. The CDR3 is 14 amino acids. Germline assignment: CDR1 DFQATT and CDR2 SNEGSKA (reference sequence). The CDR3 region has the DNA TGCAGTGCTAGCCCATTCAGCGGAGAAGAGACCCAGTACTTC. Its protein is CSASPFSGEETQYF.

This sequence joins TRBV12-3 or TRBV12-4 and TRBJ1-1; unclear D gene. The CDR3 spans 12 residues. Between the trimmed V and J ends, which lost 3 bases and 8 bases, there was a span of 10 bases. CDR3 in DNA: TGTGCCAGCAGTTTCTACGACCGGGAAGCTTTCTTT. As protein: CASSFYDREAFF.

Comment on this clonotype: A much larger clone is a single base away; this may be a read error. The CDR3 does not end in the conserved phenylalanine or tryptophan, so this is likely a read error. CDR3 sequence reads: CASSRSGGNTEAFL. CDR3 coding DNA: TGTGCCAGCAGTCGTAGTGGGGGGAACACTGAAGCTTTCCTT. The chain carries TRBV5-4 and TRBJ1-1; tentatively, D is TRBD1 (5 bases). Germline values: CDR1 SGHNT, CDR2 YYREEE (reference sequence). V lost 5 bases and J lost 1, with 12 bases in between. The CDR3 covers 14 residues.

This clonotype was detected only a few times. CDR3 in DNA: TGTGCCAGCAGCTCAGTGGCACAGGCTCGTGGTCAGCCCCAGCATTTT. It codes for CASSSVAQARGQPQHF. V is TRBV12-3 or TRBV12-4 and J is TRBJ1-5, with a possible D match to TRBD1 (5 bases). The CDR3 is 16 amino acids. Between the trimmed V and J ends, which lost 6 bases and 6 bases, there was a span of 21 bases.

The rearrangement uses TRBV11-1 and TRBJ2-5; the D call may be TRBD1 or TRBD2 (7 bases each). There are 14 residues in the CDR3. Germline CDR1 reads SGHAT; CDR2 reads FQDESV (reference sequence). The ends were cut back, 8 bases at V and 4 bases at J, with 17 bases in the middle. CDR3 amino acids: CASAEGRGRETQYF. The CDR3, as DNA: TGTGCCAGCGCCGAGGGGAGGGGGCGAGAGACCCAGTACTTC.

The chain combines TRBV6-5 with TRBJ2-5; tentative D call: TRBD1 (5 bases). The germline V gene encodes CDR1 MNHEY and CDR2 SVGAGI. Deletions cut 5 bases from V and 5 bases from J, with 15 bases between. The length of the CDR3 is 14 residues. As DNA, the CDR3 is TGTGCCAGCAGTGGCGACAGCCAAGGGGAGACCCAGTACTTC. Translated, it gives CASSGDSQGETQYF.

This clonotype has at least ten counts. The CDR3 DNA reads TGTGCCAGCAGTTGGACTAATTCACCCCTCCACTTT. This translates into CASSWTNSPLHF. This chain connects TRBV27 to TRBJ1-6; D not certain. The V end was cut by 4 bases, the J end by 6 bases, with 4 bases between. Germline V gene sequence: CDR1 MNHEY, CDR2 SMNVEV (reference sequence). The CDR3 loop spans 12 amino acids.

The CDR3 loop reads CASRQTGATEAFF. CDR3 nucleotide sequence: TGTGCCAGCAGGCAAACAGGGGCCACTGAAGCTTTCTTT. The chain couples TRBV2 to TRBJ1-1, with 7 bases lining up with TRBD1. The CDR3 contains 13 residues. The J segment lost 4 bases and the V segment lost 6 bases, leaving 5 bases of the junction unmatched. Per germline, CDR1 SNHLY and CDR2 FYNNEI.

The V call is TRBV29-1, the J call TRBJ2-5; 9 bases agree with TRBD2. Trimming at V came to 6 bases and at J to 5 bases, leaving 4 bases not matched to a gene. Germline-derived CDR1 and CDR2 are SQVTM and ANQGSEA. The CDR3 covers 12 residues. The CDR3 DNA follows: TGCAGCGTGGAAACTAGCGGGGAGACCCAGTACTTC. Translation: CSVETSGETQYF. Full variable domain (remainder filled in from reference TRBV29-1 and TRBJ2-5): SAVISQKPSRDICQRGTSLTIQCQVDSQVTMMFWYRQQPGQSLTLIATANQGSEATYESGFVIDKFPISRPNLTFSTLTVSNMSPEDSSIYLCSVETSGETQYFGPGTRLLVL.

The J gene is TRBJ2-5, the V gene TRBV7-3, with no clear D. Germline V gene sequence: CDR1 SGHTA, CDR2 FQGTGA. Trimming stripped 5 bases from V and 5 bases from J, with 18 bases between. The CDR3 consists of 15 residues. In DNA form, the CDR3 reads TGTGCCAGCAGCCAACCAGGAACTCCTTGGGAGACCCAGTACTTC. Its translation: CASSQPGTPWETQYF.

This clonotype was detected ten times or more. This chain joins TRBV12-3 or TRBV12-4 and TRBJ1-6; D unclear. Trimming removed 6 bases from V and 13 bases from J, with 16 bases in between. The CDR3 is 13 residues long. The CDR3 nucleotides are TGTGCCAGCAGCCATACCGTTCCGGTGCCCCTCCACTTT. Its translation: CASSHTVPVPLHF.